These 27 T cell receptor beta chains were sequenced from one sample in a study of immune cell composition in non-small cell lung cancer. Some clones are missing from TCRdb's copy, which holds only in-frame ones; the method was immunoSEQ multiplex PCR. The sample shows about 880 clones, around 80% of them seen only once. The material sequenced was lung tumor tissue. All receptors come from a human donor with non-small cell lung cancer.

This chain uses TRBV10-3 with TRBJ1-2, with 7 bases aligning to TRBD1. The CDR3 length is 15 residues. Germline CDR1 and CDR2: ENHRY and SYGVKD. The trim removed 7 bases at V and 2 bases at J, leaving 10 bases unmatched. For the CDR3, the DNA is TGTGCCATCAACCCTTCGACAGGGAACAACTATGGCTACACCTTC. Encoded protein: CAINPSTGNNYGYTF.

V and J are TRBV7-2 and TRBJ2-3, with no clear D. CDR3 length equals 15 residues. Trimming shortened V by 0 bases and J by 3 bases, and 10 bases separated the two germline ends. The germline CDR1 and CDR2 sequences are SGHTA and FQGNSA. In DNA form, the CDR3 reads TGTGCCAGCAGCTTAGCCATCCCTGAAACAGATACGCAGTATTTT. Translated: CASSLAIPETDTQYF.

The genes are TRBV28 and TRBJ1-1, with D possibly matching TRBD1 (6 bases). Germline assignment: CDR1 MDHEN and CDR2 SYDVKM. V shed 6 bases and J shed 2 bases, with 10 bases lying between them. The CDR3 runs to 13 residues. CDR3 loop: CASRWGANTEAFF. The DNA for the CDR3 is TGTGCCAGCAGATGGGGGGCCAACACTGAAGCTTTCTTT.

This clone has just a few counts. This sequence joins TRBV29-1 and TRBJ1-2; TRBD1 aligns across 7 bases. Unmatched junction bases numbered 13, after V lost 7 bases and J lost 8 bases. The CDR3 loop spans 13 amino acids. The germline gives CDR1 SQVTM, CDR2 ANQGSEA. Here the CDR3 DNA reads TGCAGCGCCTCACCCCGACAGGGTCAAGGCTACACCTTC. Amino acids: CSASPRQGQGYTF.

This clone was detected only once. This chain links TRBV7-9 with TRBJ2-7; D unresolved. V was cut by 2 bases and J by 4 bases, with 6 bases left in between. This CDR3 is built from 12 residues. Germline lookup yields CDR1 SEHNR and CDR2 FQNEAQ (reference sequence). The CDR3 DNA follows: TGTGCCAGCAGCTTAAACGGGTACGAGCAGTACTTC. It translates to CASSLNGYEQYF. Based on the CDR3 plus reference TRBV7-9 and TRBJ2-7, the full variable domain is DTGVSQNPRHKITKRGQNVTFRCDPISEHNRLYWYRQTLGQGPEFLTYFQNEAQLEKSRLLSDRFSAERPKGSFSTLEIQRTEQGDSAMYLCASSLNGYEQYFGPGTRLTVT.

The gene calls are TRBV11-1 and TRBJ1-3; D perhaps matches TRBD1 (6 bases). The germline V and J ends were trimmed by 10 bases and 4 bases, with 11 bases remaining between them. Germline loops: CDR1 SGHAT, CDR2 FQDESV (reference sequence). The CDR3 spans 12 residues. The chain's CDR3 is CATAGGGNTIYF. The CDR3 bases are TGTGCCACCGCTGGGGGCGGAAACACCATATATTTT.

The chain couples TRBV2 to TRBJ1-4; no definite D call. Germline CDR1 SNHLY, CDR2 FYNNEI. The germline V and J ends were trimmed by 6 bases and 4 bases, with 12 bases remaining between them. CDR3 length equals 14 residues. The CDR3 protein is CASRDLSGNEKLFF. Here the CDR3 DNA reads TGTGCCAGCAGAGACTTATCTGGTAATGAAAAACTGTTTTTT.

The genes are TRBV2 and TRBJ1-1; D call uncertain. Germline V gene lookup returns CDR1 SNHLY and CDR2 FYNNEI. Trimming left V 6 bases short and J 7 bases short, with 9 bases between. The CDR3 has 11 amino acids. CDR3 region: CASSPPGEAFF. The CDR3 DNA sequence: TGTGCCAGCAGCCCCCCAGGTGAAGCTTTCTTT. Full variable domain (remainder filled in from reference TRBV2 and TRBJ1-1): EPEVTQTPSHQVTQMGQEVILRCVPISNHLYFYWYRQILGQKVEFLVSFYNNEISEKSEIFDDQFSVERPDGSNFTLKIRSTKLEDSAMYFCASSPPGEAFFGQGTRLTVV.

The V call is TRBV19, the J call TRBJ2-5, with 9 bases lining up with TRBD1. Trimming cost V 1 base and J 7 bases; bases outside gene matches: 13. Germline loops: CDR1 LNHDA, CDR2 SQIVND (reference sequence). The CDR3 contains 17 residues. The CDR3 sequence: CASSIGKTGTGKGTQYF. Here the CDR3 DNA reads TGTGCCAGTAGTATAGGTAAAACCGGGACAGGGAAAGGGACCCAGTACTTC.

In its sample, this clone was seen a few times. The chain joins TRBV7-9 to TRBJ1-1; no firm D call. The length of the CDR3 is 13 residues. Per germline, CDR1 SEHNR and CDR2 FQNEAQ (reference sequence). Trimming stripped 4 bases from V and 0 bases from J, with 6 bases between. The CDR3 nucleotides are TGTGCCAGCAGCTCTCGACTGAACACTGAAGCTTTCTTT. This codes for CASSSRLNTEAFF.

This chain joins TRBV7-8 and TRBJ2-7, with 7 bases fitting TRBD1. The CDR3 totals 14 residues. With V trimmed by 1 base and J by 7 bases, 7 bases remained unmatched. Germline lookup yields CDR1 SGHVS and CDR2 FQNEAQ. CDR3 in amino acids: CASSLGQGSREQYF. The CDR3 bases are TGTGCCAGCAGCTTAGGACAGGGCTCTAGGGAGCAGTACTTC.

This clone was counted only a few times. CDR3 in amino acids: CASSKDMNTEAFF. As DNA, the CDR3 is TGTGCCAGCAGCAAAGATATGAACACTGAAGCTTTCTTT. V usage is TRBV7-7 and J usage is TRBJ1-1; D unresolved. CDR3 length equals 13 residues. Germline V gives CDR1 SSHAT, CDR2 FNYEAQ (reference sequence). The ends were cut back, 5 bases at V and 0 bases at J, with 7 bases in the middle.

This chain joins TRBV7-2 and TRBJ2-3; 7 nucleotides match TRBD1. There are 13 residues in the CDR3. CDR1 is SGHTA and CDR2 is FQGNSA in the germline V gene. Trimming took 5 bases from V and 5 from J; bases not matched to a gene: 4. Here the CDR3 DNA reads TGTGCCAGCAGCCCAAGACAGGGAGATACGCAGTATTTT. Its protein is CASSPRQGDTQYF. Together with reference TRBV7-2 and TRBJ2-3, the CDR3 gives the full variable domain: GAGVSQSPSNKVTEKGKDVELRCDPISGHTALYWYRQSLGQGLEFLIYFQGNSAPDKSGLPSDRFSAERTGGSVSTLTIQRTQQEDSAVYLCASSPRQGDTQYFGPGTRLTVL.

This chain connects TRBV19 to TRBJ2-3, with D tentatively TRBD1 or TRBD2 (6 bases each). CDR3 length: 13 residues. Trimming took 3 bases from V and 7 from J, leaving 11 bases between them. Germline V gene lookup returns CDR1 LNHDA and CDR2 SQIVND (reference sequence). Here the CDR3 reads CASSMGAGHTQYF. In DNA form, the CDR3 reads TGTGCCAGTAGTATGGGGGCGGGGCATACGCAGTATTTT.

V gene TRBV9 combines with J gene TRBJ1-2, with D hard to call. CDR1 is SGDLS, CDR2 YYNGEE, per germline. This CDR3 has 13 amino acids. Trimming pared 5 bases from V and 4 bases from J, leaving 12 bases between. The CDR3 spells CASRGSGSYGYTF. CDR3 in DNA: TGTGCCAGCAGAGGAAGTGGTTCCTATGGCTACACCTTC.

The chain couples TRBV11-2 to TRBJ1-3, with D tentatively TRBD1 (6 bases). There are 16 residues in the CDR3. The ends were cut back, 5 bases at V and 0 bases at J, with 14 bases in the middle. Germline V gene lookup returns CDR1 SGHAT and CDR2 FQNNGV. The CDR3 region is CASSRAGQTSGNTIYF. CDR3 nucleotide sequence: TGTGCCAGCAGCCGAGCCGGACAGACCTCTGGAAACACCATATATTTT.

The chain has TRBV4-2 and TRBJ2-2; D call uncertain. CDR1 is LGHNA, CDR2 YNFKEQ, per germline. The ends were cut back, 0 bases at V and 1 base at J, with 15 bases in the middle. This CDR3 spans 18 amino acids. DNA of the CDR3: TGTGCCAGCAGCCAAGATATTGGGCAGGCCTGGAACACCGGGGAGCTGTTTTTT. It yields the protein CASSQDIGQAWNTGELFF.

This chain links TRBV11-2 with TRBJ2-3; no clear D gene. CDR3 size: 11 residues. Between the trimmed V and J ends, which lost 5 bases and 9 bases, there was a span of 9 bases. Germline CDR1 and CDR2: SGHAT and FQNNGV. Written as DNA, the CDR3 is TGTGCCAGCAGCCTGGTAGACACGCAGTATTTT. Translation gives CASSLVDTQYF.

This chain joins TRBV6-5 and TRBJ1-6; D gene unclear. Germline values: CDR1 MNHEY, CDR2 SVGAGI. The CDR3 spans 15 residues. Trimming cost V 7 bases and J 7 bases, with 17 bases left between them. CDR3 region: CASTARGISNSPLHF. In DNA, the CDR3 is TGTGCCAGCACCGCCCGAGGGATTTCCAATTCACCCCTCCACTTT.

This chain links TRBV4-1 with TRBJ2-3; possible D gene TRBD2, 6 bases. This CDR3 is 15 amino acids long. CDR1 is MGHRA and CDR2 is YSYEKL in the germline V gene. V dropped 1 base and J dropped 2 bases, with 10 bases sitting between them. The DNA of the CDR3 is TGCGCCAGCAGCCAAGTAATAGCGGTCACAGATACGCAGTATTTT. Translated: CASSQVIAVTDTQYF.

This rearrangement joins TRBV28 to TRBJ1-5; D gene uncertain. V was cut by 4 bases and J by 10 bases, with 8 bases left in between. The CDR3 is 11 residues long. CDR1 and CDR2 (germline): MDHEN, SYDVKM. The chain's CDR3 is CASSYEDPQHF. In DNA, the CDR3 is TGTGCCAGCAGTTACGAGGATCCCCAGCATTTT.

The gene calls are TRBV19 and TRBJ1-1; the match to TRBD1 covers 11 bases. The germline V gene has CDR1 LNHDA and CDR2 SQIVND (reference sequence). The CDR3 length is 11 residues. V lost 10 bases to trimming and J lost 12 bases; unmatched junction nucleotides: 7. The CDR3 nucleotides read TGTGCCATTTGGACAGGGGGCAAAACTTTCTTT. It encodes CAIWTGGKTFF.

The J gene is TRBJ1-2, the V gene TRBV29-1; 8 bases align to TRBD1. Germline values: CDR1 SQVTM, CDR2 ANQGSEA. The CDR3 has 15 amino acids. The V gene end was trimmed by 2 bases and the J gene end by 6 bases; junction bases not matched to a gene: 11. This CDR3 reads CSVEFGQGARDGYTF. DNA for the CDR3: TGCAGCGTTGAATTCGGCCAGGGGGCCCGGGATGGCTACACCTTC.

This chain connects TRBV6-5 to TRBJ1-2, with D possibly TRBD1 on 5 matching bases. In germline, CDR1 is MNHEY, CDR2 SVGAGI. V was shortened by 2 bases and J by 4 bases, with 14 bases between the two germline ends. The CDR3 sequence is 15 residues long. The CDR3: CASSYGDSGSYGYTF. The CDR3 coding sequence is TGTGCCAGCAGTTACGGGGACTCGGGAAGCTATGGCTACACCTTC.

This clone has a handful of counts. The chain links TRBV25-1 to TRBJ1-1; D gene unclear. This CDR3 comprises 13 residues. The V end lost 2 bases, the J end lost 5 bases, and 9 bases lay between the germline ends. Germline assignment: CDR1 MGHDK and CDR2 SYGVNS. The CDR3 loop is CASSEGDRTEAFF. CDR3 coding DNA: TGTGCCAGCAGTGAAGGGGATCGAACTGAAGCTTTCTTT. Full variable domain (missing parts from reference TRBV25-1 and TRBJ1-1): EADIYQTPRYLVIGTGKKITLECSQTMGHDKMYWYQQDPGMELHLIHYSYGVNSTEKGDLSSESTVSRIRTEHFPLTLESARPSHTSQYLCASSEGDRTEAFFGQGTRLTVV.

The rearrangement links TRBV7-8 to TRBJ1-5; D is perhaps TRBD1 (6 bases). Germline-derived CDR1 and CDR2 are SGHVS and FQNEAQ. V lost 5 bases and J 3 bases, leaving 11 bases between the germline ends. The CDR3 covers 14 residues. This CDR3 is CASSKTGFNQPQHF. Here the CDR3 DNA reads TGTGCCAGCAGCAAGACAGGATTCAATCAGCCCCAGCATTTT.

This chain joins TRBV6-5 and TRBJ1-2; D is ambiguous. The CDR3 is 15 amino acids. Trimming stripped 2 bases from V and 0 bases from J, with 10 bases between. Germline V gives CDR1 MNHEY, CDR2 SVGAGI. In nucleotides, the CDR3 is TGTGCCAGCAGTTACCTCCAGGCAGCTAACTATGGCTACACCTTC. Its translation: CASSYLQAANYGYTF.